Listed here is a single TCR beta chain. Unique molecular identifiers were in the cDNA, with template-switch universal primer binding. TCRdb re-called the 5' RACE reads with MiXCR, one entry per CDR3 protein. The sample carries some 730,000 distinct CDR3 sequences, approximately 18% recorded once. This specimen belongs to a study of identical twins. The CDR3 is made up of 15 amino acids. Trimming removed 2 bases from V and 7 bases from J; junction bases left unmatched: 7. The same sample was also studied in work on T cells expressing NK-cell markers. Per that study: Seven HCMV-seropositive donors and one seronegative donor made up the eight sequenced donors. Questions lingered over whether expanded NKG2C+ T cell clones were HCMV-specific.

The TCR was taken from a woman under 30 in good health. The chain has TRBV12-3 or TRBV12-4 and TRBJ1-5; 8 nucleotides match TRBD1. The sample was PBMCs. The DNA of the CDR3 is TGTGCCAGCAGTTTAAGGACAGGGAGAAGCCAGCCCCAGCATTTT. It specifies CASSLRTGRSQPQHF.